This TCR beta chain is from a study of T cell responses to AZD1222 COVID-19 vaccine. This clone occurred once. The repertoire was sequenced with immunoSEQ multiplex PCR; TCRdb's copy has only in-frame clones and lacks some. This sample has approximately 190,000 clones, with roughly 93% found just once. The clonotype originates from an adult in good health. The source material was peripheral blood, sampled on day 0 of AZD1222 vaccination.

The chain's CDR3 is CASSSSGVTGELFF. The CDR3, as DNA: TGTGCCAGCAGCTCTAGTGGGGTTACCGGGGAGCTGTTTTTT. The chain is built from TRBV7-9 and TRBJ2-2, with D hard to call. The germline V and J ends were trimmed by 4 bases and 5 bases, with 11 bases remaining between them. Germline V gene lookup returns CDR1 SEHNR and CDR2 FQNEAQ (reference sequence). The CDR3 length is 14 residues.